The clone carrying this T cell receptor (beta chain) appeared a few times. Its target is not known. The data stem from a study of cytomegalovirus exposure and HLA in healthy donors. Whole-study results and caveats: TCR beta chain V- and J-gene trimming was linked, in a later analysis, to a missense variant in DCLRE1C.

PCR involved 60 Vbeta and 13 Jbeta primers. Sequencing was performed with immunoSEQ multiplex PCR; in TCRdb, only in-frame clones are kept and a portion is missing. The sample holds about 150,000 clones; more than 75% are singletons and the top ten take 1.8%. The J segment lost 5 bases and the V segment lost 5 bases, leaving 9 bases of the junction unmatched. The germline gives CDR1 MDHEN, CDR2 SYDVKM. The CDR3 length is 15 residues. The rearrangement uses TRBV28 and TRBJ1-2; 9 positions agree with TRBD1. This TCR came from a man aged 40-55 years in good health and CMV-seronegative. The material sequenced was PBMCs. CDR3 loop: CASSLTGGALYGYTF. The CDR3 DNA follows: TGTGCCAGCAGTCTTACAGGGGGCGCGCTTTATGGCTACACCTTC.